The rows below give T cell receptor beta chains drawn from one sample of a study of molecular identifiers for immune sequencing clone quantification. In TCRdb, the PCR reads were re-called with MiXCR into one record per CDR3 protein. The sample shows approximately 550,000 distinct CDR3 sequences, less than 30% of them seen only once. The source material was naive CD8+ T cells from blood, with Jurkat cell RNA spiked in. Receptor source: a human donor in good health. Some libraries in this study had Jurkat cell RNA spiked in. Both conserved end residues are part of each CDR3. A D gene is named only where the DNA matches it firmly. Size values are once, few and many counts, or a class for expanded clones, and some rows have none.

TRBV4-1	.	.	TRBJ2-6	TGCGCCAGCAGCAGAAATTGGATATCTGGGGCCAACGTCCTGACTTTC	CASSRNWISGANVLTF
TRBV5-1	.	TRBD1	TRBJ2-5	TGCGCCAGCGGCCTAGGACAGGGGAGAGAGCCCCAGTACTTC	CASGLGQGREPQYF
TRBV19	.	.	TRBJ2-1	TGTGCCAGTCAGGGGAGCCCCTACAATGAGCAGTTCTTC	CASQGSPYNEQFF
TRBV29-1	few	.	TRBJ1-2	TGCAGCGTTGTACGGCATCAGGGCTACACCTTC	CSVVRHQGYTF
TRBV4-2	.	TRBD2	TRBJ2-7	TGTGCCAGCAGCCAACAAGGGACTAGCGGCGCCTTCGAGCAGTACTTC	CASSQQGTSGAFEQYF
TRBV12-3/TRBV12-4	few	.	TRBJ2-1	TGTGCCAGCAGTTTGCCGGGGCCCTACAATGAGCAGTTCTTC	CASSLPGPYNEQFF
TRBV23-1	many	.	TRBJ2-3	TGCGCCAGCAGTCACCCGGGAGTACAGAGCACAGATACGCAGTATTTT	CASSHPGVQSTDTQYF
TRBV20-1	many	.	TRBJ2-7	TGCAGTGCTAGAACCCGAGACCCGTCCTACGAGCAGTACTTC	CSARTRDPSYEQYF
TRBV20-1	many	TRBD2	TRBJ2-3	TGCAGTGCTAGAGATAGCGGGGTTAGTTTTGATACGCAGTATTTT	CSARDSGVSFDTQYF
TRBV5-4	few	.	TRBJ1-1	TGTGCCAGCAGCTGGATGGCGGACGGGCCTGAAGCTTTCTTT	CASSWMADGPEAFF
TRBV12-3/TRBV12-4	few	TRBD1	TRBJ2-1	TGTGCCAGCAGTTTGTTGGACAGGGGTATAAATGAGCAGTTCTTC	CASSLLDRGINEQFF
TRBV7-9	few	.	TRBJ1-1	TGTGCCACCGAGACCTCGGACAGCCTCGAGTTGACTGAAGCTTTCTTT	CATETSDSLELTEAFF
TRBV6-6	few	.	TRBJ1-1	TGTGCCAGCAGTCGTAGAACCACAGTGAACACTGAAGCTTTCTTT	CASSRRTTVNTEAFF
TRBV7-9	many	.	TRBJ2-7	TGTGCCAGCAGCCCAAAGGACAGCTCCTACGAGCAGTACTTC	CASSPKDSSYEQYF
TRBV3-1	.	.	TRBJ2-5	TGTGCCAGCAGCGGCCGGACGGAAGAGACCCAGTACTTC	CASSGRTEETQYF
TRBV6-4	few	.	TRBJ1-2	TGTGCCAGCAGTCCGGATTATATCTCTAACTATGGCTACACCTTC	CASSPDYISNYGYTF
TRBV27	few	.	TRBJ2-5	TGTGCCAGCAGCCACATTGGTGGGTTAGAAGAGACCCAGTACTTC	CASSHIGGLEETQYF
TRBV15	few	.	TRBJ2-3	TGTGCCACCAGCAGAGATAGACGGGGTACGCAGTATTTT	CATSRDRRGTQYF
TRBV12-3/TRBV12-4	.	.	TRBJ2-3	TGTGCCAGCAGGGAACAGGGCTCCACAGATACGCAGTATTTT	CASREQGSTDTQYF
TRBV20-1	many	.	TRBJ2-5	TGCAGTGCTAGAAACAGGGCTGAGACCCAGTACTTC	CSARNRAETQYF
TRBV4-1	few	TRBD2	TRBJ2-5	TGCGCCAGCAGCTACGGACTAGCGGGTAACACACAAGAGACCCAGTACTTC	CASSYGLAGNTQETQYF
TRBV5-6	many	TRBD2	TRBJ2-7	TGTGCCAGCAGCCCCGGACTAGCGAGTGAGCAGTACTTC	CASSPGLASEQYF
TRBV6-8	.	.	TRBJ1-5	TGTGCCAGCAGTTACTGGCAGATCAATCAGCCCCAGCATTTT	CASSYWQINQPQHF
TRBV12-3/TRBV12-4	.	.	TRBJ1-1	TGTGCCACCACTTGGGGGGCGGAAGCTTTCTTT	CATTWGAEAFF
TRBV28	.	.	TRBJ1-5	TGTGCCAGCAGTTACGCTGGCAATCAGCCCCAGCATTTT	CASSYAGNQPQHF
TRBV20-1	few	.	TRBJ2-1	TGCAGTGCTTCTTCATCGGGTGAGCAGTTCTTC	CSASSSGEQFF
TRBV2	.	.	TRBJ2-1	TGTGCCAGCAGTGTCTTGGTAGCTAGTGACAATGAGCAGTTCTTC	CASSVLVASDNEQFF
TRBV12-3/TRBV12-4	.	TRBD1	TRBJ1-1	TGTGCCAGCAGCCCCGTGGACAGGGCGGTCACTGAAGCTTTCTTT	CASSPVDRAVTEAFF
TRBV24-1	once	TRBD2	TRBJ2-2	TGTGCCACCAGTGGATTGACTAGCGGGTCGAACACCGGGGAGCTGTTTTTT	CATSGLTSGSNTGELFF
TRBV25-1	few	.	TRBJ2-4	TGTGCCAGCAGTGATCGACATACCAAAAACATTCAGTACTTC	CASSDRHTKNIQYF
TRBV27	.	TRBD2	TRBJ2-1	TGTGCCACGGCGCTGGCGGGGGGGCTGAGTGAGCAGTTCTTC	CATALAGGLSEQFF
TRBV4-3	few	TRBD1	TRBJ2-7	TGCGCCAGCAGCCATACCGGGACAGGGGCCTACGAGCAGTACTTC	CASSHTGTGAYEQYF
TRBV19	.	TRBD1	TRBJ2-7	TGTGCCAGTGGTATAGTGGGACAGGGGGCCTACGAGCAGTACTTC	CASGIVGQGAYEQYF
TRBV6-6	few	.	TRBJ2-7	TGTGCCAGCAGTTACCTAAATGGGGTGACCTACGAGCAGTACTTC	CASSYLNGVTYEQYF
TRBV6-6	few	.	TRBJ2-7	TGTGCCAGCAGCCCGCCTGCATACTACGAGCAGTACTTC	CASSPPAYYEQYF
TRBV30	few	.	TRBJ1-1	TGTGCCTGGCGGGAGACAGTAATGAACACTGAAGCTTTCTTT	CAWRETVMNTEAFF